A single TCR beta chain is shown here with its context. This CDR3 comprises 19 residues. Sequencing used immunoSEQ multiplex PCR; TCRdb keeps in-frame clones, though not all of them. The sample lists around 700,000 clones, about 80% seen once, with roughly 1.9% in the top ten. This specimen belongs to a study of shared clonotypes between healthy human individuals. Caucasian adults living in Nashville, Tennessee, provided all samples. The sequenced sample was memory CD4+ T cells sorted from blood. Noted subset: CD45RA-negative fraction. This receptor was taken from a woman aged 25 to 39 in good health. The V call is TRBV21-1, the J call TRBJ1-5. TRBV21-1 is termed a pseudogene. Here the CDR3 reads CASSKGTSRSQVGNQPQHF. The CDR3 nucleotides are TGTGCCAGCAGCAAAGGAACAAGTAGATCCCAAGTTGGCAATCAGCCCCAGCATTTT.